The next 32 T cell receptor beta chains were all read from a single sample in a study of blood T cell repertoires in COVID-19. Some clones are missing from TCRdb's copy, which holds only in-frame ones; the method was immunoSEQ multiplex PCR. In the table there are approximately 90,000 clones, over 75% of which are singletons. The sample consisted of peripheral blood. Every receptor here comes from a man between 60 and 75 years old with acute or convalescent COVID-19.

The J gene is TRBJ1-2, the V gene TRBV11-2; TRBD1 might be the D (5 bases). The CDR3 is 15 residues long. V lost 5 bases and J 8 bases, leaving 21 bases between the germline ends. Germline assignment: CDR1 SGHAT and CDR2 FQNNGV. CDR3 sequence: CASSRLLGQGVGYTF. The DNA of the CDR3 is TGTGCCAGCAGCCGTCTCTTGGGGCAGGGTGTCGGCTACACCTTC. Drawing the rest from reference TRBV11-2 and TRBJ1-2, the complete variable domain is EAGVAQSPRYKIIEKRQSVAFWCNPISGHATLYWYQQILGQGPKLLIQFQNNGVVDDSQLPKDRFSAERLKGVDSTLKIQPAKLEDSAVYLCASSRLLGQGVGYTFGSGTRLTVV.

This sequence joins TRBV6-1 and TRBJ1-1; D unresolved. This CDR3 contains 13 residues. Looked up from germline, CDR1 is MNHNS and CDR2 is SASEGT. Trimming shortened V by 6 bases and J by 3 bases, and 11 bases separated the two germline ends. The CDR3 DNA follows: TGTGCCAGCAGGCCAACAGAATACACTGAAGCTTTCTTT. Translating it yields CASRPTEYTEAFF.

The chain couples TRBV5-4 to TRBJ1-1, with D unclear. Trimming removed 6 bases from V and 2 bases from J, with 17 bases in between. The CDR3 has 15 residues. CDR1 is SGHNT and CDR2 is YYREEE in the germline V gene (reference sequence). The CDR3 sequence is CASTNGGPGNTEAFF. DNA of the CDR3: TGTGCCAGCACCAACGGAGGGCCAGGAAACACTGAAGCTTTCTTT. Together with reference TRBV5-4 and TRBJ1-1, the CDR3 gives the full variable domain: ETGVTQSPTHLIKTRGQQVTLRCSSQSGHNTVSWYQQALGQGPQFIFQYYREEENGRGNFPPRFSGLQFPNYSSELNVNALELDDSALYLCASTNGGPGNTEAFFGQGTRLTVV.

This chain connects TRBV30 to TRBJ2-5; TRBD2 matches at 11 bases. Germline CDR1 reads GTSNPN; CDR2 reads SVGIG (reference sequence). Trimming took 8 bases from V and 3 from J; bases not matched to a gene: 8. CDR3 length: 14 amino acids. The CDR3 nucleotides are TGTGCCCTCTCACCGGGACTAGCGGAAGAGACCCAGTACTTC. Its translation: CALSPGLAEETQYF.

The chain combines TRBV6-1 with TRBJ1-3; 10 bases agree with TRBD1. The germline gives CDR1 MNHNS, CDR2 SASEGT. V gave up 2 bases and J gave up 3 bases; unmatched junction bases: 4. This CDR3 spans 16 amino acids. DNA for the CDR3: TGTGCCAGCAGTGAAAGGGGACAGGGGAATGGAAACACCATATATTTT. Translation gives CASSERGQGNGNTIYF.

With regard to this clone: Additional DNA sequences in this sample encode the identical CDR3. The V and J genes are TRBV11-2 and TRBJ2-7, with 7 positions matching TRBD2. The CDR3 is 13 amino acids. Germline V gives CDR1 SGHAT, CDR2 FQNNGV. Germline trimming cut 1 base from V and 6 bases from J; bases unmatched to any gene: 3. CDR3 DNA: TGTGCCAGCAGCTTAGCTGGGGAGGGCGAGCAGTACTTC. It is translated as CASSLAGEGEQYF.

The chain combines TRBV5-4 with TRBJ2-2, with 7 bases lining up with TRBD1. There are 15 residues in the CDR3. Germline V CDR1 and CDR2: SGHNT, YYREEE (reference sequence). The junction had 9 bases not matched to a gene; V was cut back by 3 bases and J by 7 bases. As DNA, the CDR3 is TGTGCCAGCAGCTCCTTGGGACAGAGGAACGGGGAGCTGTTTTTT. Amino acids: CASSSLGQRNGELFF. Together with reference TRBV5-4 and TRBJ2-2, the CDR3 gives the full variable domain: ETGVTQSPTHLIKTRGQQVTLRCSSQSGHNTVSWYQQALGQGPQFIFQYYREEENGRGNFPPRFSGLQFPNYSSELNVNALELDDSALYLCASSSLGQRNGELFFGEGSRLTVL.

The genes are TRBV5-1 and TRBJ2-1, with D tentatively TRBD2 (5 bases). Between the trimmed V and J ends, which lost 1 base and 0 bases, there was a span of 11 bases. This CDR3 has 16 residues. Germline V gives CDR1 SGHRS, CDR2 YFSETQ. In DNA form, the CDR3 reads TGCGCCAGCAGCTTGCCGAGCGGAAGCTCCTACAATGAGCAGTTCTTC. Residues: CASSLPSGSSYNEQFF.

The chain carries TRBV24-1 and TRBJ2-1, with TRBD1 matching over 10 bases. The V and J ends lost 4 bases and 9 bases, in that order; junction bases with no gene match: 11. CDR3 size: 16 residues. The germline gives CDR1 KGHDR, CDR2 SFDVKD. DNA of the CDR3: TGTGCCACCAGTGACACCGGGACAGGGGACGGTGGTGAGCAGTTCTTC. It is translated as CATSDTGTGDGGEQFF.

This chain uses TRBV30 with TRBJ2-4; 7 bases map to TRBD1. With V trimmed by 1 base and J by 7 bases, 1 base remained unmatched. CDR1 and CDR2 (germline): GTSNPN, SVGIG (reference sequence). The CDR3 runs 12 residues. DNA of the CDR3: TGTGCCTGGAGTGAGGGGGCGAACATTCAGTACTTC. This encodes CAWSEGANIQYF.

This chain links TRBV7-7 with TRBJ2-5; 9 positions match TRBD1. Germline-derived CDR1 and CDR2 are SSHAT and FNYEAQ (reference sequence). With 5 bases clipped from V and 3 bases from J, the junction kept 19 bases outside the gene matches. The CDR3 runs 19 residues. Here the CDR3 reads CASSPSAGQGLGLKETQYF. The DNA of the CDR3 is TGTGCCAGCAGCCCGAGCGCGGGACAGGGCCTTGGGTTGAAAGAGACCCAGTACTTC. The whole variable domain, filled in from reference TRBV7-7 and TRBJ2-5, reads GAGVSQSPRYKVTKRGQDVTLRCDPISSHATLYWYQQALGQGPEFLTYFNYEAQPDKSGLPSDRFSAERPEGSISTLTIQRTEQRDSAMYRCASSPSAGQGLGLKETQYFGPGTRLLVL.

This clone was counted once. This chain joins TRBV5-4 and TRBJ2-7; D is ambiguous. CDR1 is SGHNT and CDR2 is YYREEE in the germline V gene (reference sequence). The V end lost 0 bases, the J end lost 6 bases, and 7 bases lay between the germline ends. The CDR3 sequence is 12 residues long. CDR3 amino acids: CASSLGVSEQYF. The CDR3, as DNA: TGTGCCAGCAGCTTGGGAGTTTCCGAGCAGTACTTC.

The chain employs TRBV2 and TRBJ2-1; a weak D match, TRBD2 (6 bases). The CDR3 is made up of 9 amino acids. Per the germline V gene, CDR1 is SNHLY and CDR2 is FYNNEI. Trimming took off 8 bases at V and 12 bases at J, with 8 bases between the two ends. CDR3 in DNA: TGTGCCAGCGGGGGAGGGCAGTTCTTC. Its protein is CASGGGQFF.

This chain connects TRBV19 to TRBJ2-6; TRBD1 matches at 9 bases. The CDR3 contains 17 residues. In germline, CDR1 is LNHDA, CDR2 SQIVND (reference sequence). V lost 3 bases and J lost 2; bases outside the gene matches: 5. CDR3 sequence reads: CASSMGDRVAGANVLTF. In DNA form, the CDR3 reads TGTGCCAGTAGTATGGGGGACAGGGTTGCTGGGGCCAACGTCCTGACTTTC.

The chain combines TRBV7-2 with TRBJ1-2; 10 nucleotides align to TRBD1. The V and J ends lost 5 bases and 7 bases, in that order; junction bases with no gene match: 7. Germline loops: CDR1 SGHTA, CDR2 FQGNSA. This CDR3 region has 14 residues. CDR3 DNA: TGTGCCAGCAGCGCCCACGGGACAGGGGTTGGCTACACCTTC. Encoded protein: CASSAHGTGVGYTF.

The rearrangement uses TRBV10-3 and TRBJ1-4, with D possibly being TRBD1 (5 bases). Germline-derived CDR1 and CDR2 are ENHRY and SYGVKD. The CDR3 length is 15 residues. V was trimmed by 0 bases and J by 5 bases, leaving 10 bases between them. The CDR3 region is CAISESGGQNEKLFF. Written as DNA, the CDR3 is TGTGCCATCAGTGAGTCGGGGGGTCAGAATGAAAAACTGTTTTTT.

This chain uses TRBV5-4 with TRBJ1-4, with 7 bases lining up with TRBD1. This CDR3 comprises 15 residues. The J segment lost 8 bases and the V segment lost 3 bases, leaving 10 bases of the junction unmatched. Germline V gene lookup returns CDR1 SGHNT and CDR2 YYREEE (reference sequence). In DNA form, the CDR3 reads TGTGCCAGCAGCTCAATACAGGGGAAAGGCGAAAAACTGTTTTTT. This sequence encodes CASSSIQGKGEKLFF.

This clone turned up a few times. The rearrangement joins TRBV7-9 to TRBJ1-6, with D possibly being TRBD1 (6 bases). The V end lost 2 bases, the J end lost 7 bases, and 18 bases lay between the germline ends. This CDR3 is built from 17 residues. Germline CDR1 reads SEHNR; CDR2 reads FQNEAQ (reference sequence). The CDR3 spells CASSLRPQGQGNSPLHF. The CDR3 bases are TGTGCCAGCAGCTTAAGGCCGCAGGGTCAGGGGAATTCACCCCTCCACTTT.

In its sample, this clone was seen once. This chain connects TRBV5-1 to TRBJ2-1, with D perhaps TRBD1 (6 bases). The ends were cut back, 2 bases at V and 11 bases at J, with 14 bases in the middle. Germline-derived CDR1 and CDR2 are SGHRS and YFSETQ. The CDR3 has 13 residues. The CDR3 region has the DNA TGCGCCAGCAGCTTAGGGACAACAGGGCAGCAGTTCTTC. The encoded protein is CASSLGTTGQQFF.

The genes are TRBV10-3 and TRBJ2-7, with 10 bases aligning to TRBD2. The CDR3 totals 16 residues. The trim removed 8 bases at V and 0 bases at J, leaving 10 bases unmatched. Looked up from germline, CDR1 is ENHRY and CDR2 is SYGVKD. The CDR3: CAIGSSGGPSSYEQYF. The CDR3 DNA sequence: TGTGCCATCGGATCTAGCGGGGGCCCTAGCTCCTACGAGCAGTACTTC.

The CDR3 is CATSKEQGRNTEAFF. DNA for the CDR3: TGTGCCACCTCAAAGGAACAGGGGAGGAACACTGAAGCTTTCTTT. The chain joins TRBV15 to TRBJ1-1, with 7 bases that match TRBD1. The CDR3 sequence is 15 residues long. Germline CDR1 and CDR2: LNHNV and YYDKDF (reference sequence). The junction had 10 bases not matched to a gene; V was cut back by 8 bases and J by 1 base.

This clone was recorded a few times. This chain joins TRBV27 and TRBJ2-1, with D perhaps matching TRBD1 (6 bases). The ends were cut back, 2 bases at V and 0 bases at J, with 8 bases in the middle. This CDR3 is 15 amino acids long. The V gene's germline CDR1 is MNHEY and CDR2 SMNVEV (reference sequence). This chain's CDR3 is CASSLDRSSYNEQFF. For the CDR3, the DNA is TGTGCCAGCAGTTTAGACAGGAGCTCCTACAATGAGCAGTTCTTC.

This clone was counted only a few times. The rearrangement uses TRBV4-2 and TRBJ2-7; D gene uncertain. The germline V and J ends were trimmed by 0 bases and 0 bases, with 9 bases remaining between them. Germline CDR1 reads LGHNA; CDR2 reads YNFKEQ. This CDR3 comprises 15 residues. The CDR3 loop reads CASSQDAASSYEQYF. For the CDR3, the DNA is TGTGCCAGCAGCCAAGATGCAGCGAGCTCCTACGAGCAGTACTTC.

The rearrangement links TRBV7-8 to TRBJ1-5, with no clear D. V was pared by 5 bases and J by 7 bases, with 9 bases between. The CDR3 is made up of 12 amino acids. The germline V gene encodes CDR1 SGHVS and CDR2 FQNEAQ. DNA of the CDR3: TGTGCCAGCAGCCCAACACAACAGCCCCAGCATTTT. Amino acid sequence: CASSPTQQPQHF.

Remarks on this clone: The same CDR3 is also encoded by other DNA sequences in this sample. The V gene is TRBV30, the J gene TRBJ1-3; 8 positions match TRBD1. There are 13 residues in the CDR3. Germline CDR1 reads GTSNPN; CDR2 reads SVGIG (reference sequence). V lost 5 bases to trimming and J lost 0 bases; unmatched junction nucleotides: 0. The CDR3 is CAWDRGSGNTIYF. The CDR3 region has the DNA TGTGCCTGGGACAGGGGCTCTGGAAACACCATATATTTT.

There are a few counts of this clone. The DNA for the CDR3 is TGTGCCAGCACGGCGACTAGCGGGAGAGTTCTCTCCTACGAGCAGTACTTC. Translating gives CASTATSGRVLSYEQYF. The V call is TRBV2, the J call TRBJ2-7; 12 nucleotides agree with TRBD2. CDR1 SNHLY and CDR2 FYNNEI come from the germline V gene. The CDR3 totals 17 residues. The trim removed 7 bases at V and 0 bases at J, leaving 10 bases unmatched.

The rearrangement links TRBV6-1 to TRBJ2-5; TRBD2 is a possible D gene (5 bases). V lost 6 bases and J 0 bases, leaving 11 bases between the germline ends. The germline V gene encodes CDR1 MNHNS and CDR2 SASEGT. The CDR3 is 14 residues long. The CDR3 sequence is CASRERRNQETQYF. The CDR3 DNA reads TGTGCCAGCAGGGAGCGGAGGAACCAAGAGACCCAGTACTTC.

V usage is TRBV5-1 and J usage is TRBJ2-4; 7 nucleotides match TRBD1. Per germline, CDR1 SGHRS and CDR2 YFSETQ. The CDR3 extends over 15 amino acids. Trimming cost V 0 bases and J 6 bases; bases outside gene matches: 6. CDR3 bases: TGCGCCAGCAGCTTGGTAACTGGGGACAGAAACATTCAGTACTTC. Translating gives CASSLVTGDRNIQYF.

The chain carries TRBV5-1 and TRBJ2-1, with TRBD2 matching 8 bases. Germline V lookup: CDR1 SGHRS, CDR2 YFSETQ. CDR3 length: 12 residues. With 4 bases clipped from V and 10 bases from J, the junction kept 4 bases outside the gene matches. CDR3 sequence (DNA): TGCGCCAGCAGCCGGGAGGGGGAGGAGCAGTTCTTC. Translation gives CASSREGEEQFF.

The rearrangement joins TRBV5-1 to TRBJ2-7; D might be TRBD2 (6 bases). This CDR3 contains 14 residues. Trimming removed 3 bases at V and 3 bases at J, with 13 bases between. Germline V CDR1 and CDR2: SGHRS, YFSETQ. CDR3 protein: CASSSPGLNYEQYF. CDR3 coding DNA: TGCGCCAGCAGCTCACCGGGACTTAACTACGAGCAGTACTTC.

The genes are TRBV7-2 and TRBJ2-1; 7 nucleotides align to TRBD1. Germline loops: CDR1 SGHTA, CDR2 FQGNSA. CDR3 length equals 15 residues. V lost 4 bases to trimming and J lost 3 bases; unmatched junction nucleotides: 6. CDR3 DNA: TGTGCCAGCAGCTCCGAGACAGGGTACTACAATGAGCAGTTCTTC. Residues: CASSSETGYYNEQFF.

To note about this clone: Within the sample, other DNA sequences also encode this same CDR3. The rearrangement joins TRBV11-3 to TRBJ2-3; tentative D call: TRBD2 (6 bases). The germline V and J ends were trimmed by 5 bases and 1 base, with 10 bases remaining between them. This CDR3 spans 14 amino acids. Germline loops: CDR1 SGHNT, CDR2 YENEEA. CDR3 DNA sequence: TGTGCCAGCAGCCCGGGCGGGGGCACAGATACGCAGTATTTT. Protein product: CASSPGGGTDTQYF. Full variable domain (remainder filled in from reference TRBV11-3 and TRBJ2-3): EAGVVQSPRYKIIEKKQPVAFWCNPISGHNTLYWYLQNLGQGPELLIRYENEEAVDDSQLPKDRFSAERLKGVDSTLKIQPAELGDSAVYLCASSPGGGTDTQYFGPGTRLTVL.